This TCR beta chain stems from a study of OX40 agonist ivuxolimab in advanced cancers. The CDR3 is 13 residues long. From germline, CDR1 is SGHRS and CDR2 YFSETQ. J was trimmed by 6 bases and V by 7 bases; bases with no gene match: 2. Sequenced by immunoSEQ multiplex PCR; TCRdb stores in-frame clones only, minus some. The profile covers about 37,000 clones, with over 80% appearing a single time and about a third taken by the ten largest. This chain uses TRBV5-1 with TRBJ1-6; 9 bases map to TRBD1. The receptor comes from an adult with an advanced solid tumor such as melanoma, head and neck, liver or kidney cancer. This specimen consisted of CD4+ or CD8+ T cells sorted from blood, obtained in a trial of the OX40 agonist ivuxolimab. The CDR3 loop reads CASSGQGNSPLHF. CDR3 nucleotides: TGCGCCAGCTCGGGACAGGGTAATTCACCCCTCCACTTT.